This T cell receptor (beta chain) was sequenced for a study of cytomegalovirus exposure and HLA in healthy donors. PCR employed 60 Vbeta and 13 Jbeta primers. Sequencing was performed with immunoSEQ multiplex PCR; in TCRdb, only in-frame clones are kept and a portion is missing. This table has 160,000 or so clones, over 70% appearing once. The TCR comes from a man in his fifties or sixties in good health and CMV-seropositive. Material for sequencing was PBMCs.

The CDR3 DNA is TGTGCCAGCACCTCCCTTACGGGGGGGGGATACGAGCAGTACTTC. The encoded protein is CASTSLTGGGYEQYF. The chain carries TRBV28 and TRBJ2-7, with 8 bases matching TRBD2. Germline CDR1 and CDR2: MDHEN and SYDVKM. The CDR3 extends over 15 amino acids. V trimming: 7 bases; J trimming: 4 bases; junction bases outside the gene matches: 12. Full variable domain (rest looked up from reference TRBV28 and TRBJ2-7): DVKVTQSSRYLVKRTGEKVFLECVQDMDHENMFWYRQDPGLGLRLIYFSYDVKMKEKGDIPEGYSVSREKKERFSLILESASTNQTSMYLCASTSLTGGGYEQYFGPGTRLTVT.